This T cell receptor (beta chain) was retrieved from a study of early T cells in non-severe SARS-CoV-2 infection. From germline, CDR1 is ENHRY and CDR2 SYGVKD. This CDR3 has 13 residues. Trimming removed 6 bases at V and 4 bases at J, with 11 bases between. TCRdb recomputed calls from the 5' RACE reads with MiXCR, one row per CDR3 protein. The sample holds approximately 43,000 distinct CDR3 sequences, roughly 6.6% seen once. The source of this sequence is an adult who was a healthcare worker with PCR-confirmed SARS-CoV-2 infection or an uninfected control (not recorded which). This chain joins TRBV10-3 and TRBJ2-3; D might be TRBD2 (6 bases). Sequenced: whole blood. The chain's CDR3 is CAIRELASDTQYF. CDR3 nucleotides: TGTGCCATCAGGGAACTAGCTTCAGATACGCAGTATTTT.